A single sample gave rise to the 6 T cell receptor beta chains below, sequenced in a study of T cell changes during pregnancy in multiple sclerosis. Assay: immunoSEQ multiplex PCR; the TCRdb copy retains only in-frame clones and omits some. The data show tens of thousands of clones, around 90% seen once. Sequenced material: CD8+ T cells from peripheral blood mononuclear cells, taken before pregnancy. The receptors were sampled from a female donor with multiple sclerosis, enrolled in a pregnancy study.

DNA of the CDR3: TGTGCCAGCAGCTTCGGGAGGGAGCAGTACTTC. This codes for CASSFGREQYF. The chain links TRBV11-2 to TRBJ2-7; 7 positions match TRBD2. V shed 3 bases, J shed 7 bases, and the junction held 0 bases outside the gene matches. This CDR3 contains 11 residues. CDR1 SGHAT and CDR2 FQNNGV come from the germline V gene.

This clone showed up just once. This rearrangement joins TRBV11-2 to TRBJ2-3; TRBD2 agrees at 8 bases. The CDR3 runs 15 residues. Germline V gene lookup returns CDR1 SGHAT and CDR2 FQNNGV. V trimming: 8 bases; J trimming: 2 bases; junction bases outside the gene matches: 9. Here the CDR3 DNA reads TGTGCCAGCGGACCAGCGGGGGCCATCACAGATACGCAGTATTTT. Its translation is CASGPAGAITDTQYF. The full variable domain, with the rest looked up from reference TRBV11-2 and TRBJ2-3, is EAGVAQSPRYKIIEKRQSVAFWCNPISGHATLYWYQQILGQGPKLLIQFQNNGVVDDSQLPKDRFSAERLKGVDSTLKIQPAKLEDSAVYLCASGPAGAITDTQYFGPGTRLTVL.

The chain links TRBV9 to TRBJ2-7; 8 bases agree with TRBD1. This CDR3 region has 14 residues. V was pared by 3 bases and J by 6 bases, with 8 bases of the junction left unmatched. Germline CDR1 and CDR2: SGDLS and YYNGEE. CDR3 bases: TGTGCCAGCAGCGCGACTTACAGGGGGTTCGAGCAGTACTTC. It translates to CASSATYRGFEQYF.

The V call is TRBV2, the J call TRBJ2-1; 8 nucleotides agree with TRBD1. This CDR3 contains 14 residues. V lost 3 bases to trimming and J lost 3 bases; unmatched junction nucleotides: 1. Germline V gives CDR1 SNHLY, CDR2 FYNNEI. The chain's CDR3 is CASSDGQGYNEQFF. CDR3 bases: TGTGCCAGCAGTGACGGACAGGGCTACAATGAGCAGTTCTTC.

The CDR3 region is CASSRQNTGELFF. The CDR3 DNA reads TGTGCCAGCAGCCGACAGAACACCGGGGAGCTGTTTTTT. The chain recombines TRBV13 with TRBJ2-2; D unresolved. V lost 5 bases, J lost 1 base, and 5 bases lay in between. Germline V CDR1 and CDR2: PRHDT, FYEKMQ (reference sequence). The CDR3 runs 13 residues. The complete variable domain, with remaining parts taken from reference TRBV13 and TRBJ2-2, reads AAGVIQSPRHLIKEKRETATLKCYPIPRHDTVYWYQQGPGQDPQFLISFYEKMQSDKGSIPDRFSAQQFSDYHSELNMSSLELGDSALYFCASSRQNTGELFFGEGSRLTVL.

The J gene is TRBJ2-6, the V gene TRBV9; 14 bases agree with TRBD2. With 3 bases clipped from V and 1 base from J, the junction kept 6 bases outside the gene matches. The CDR3 spans 19 residues. Germline loops: CDR1 SGDLS, CDR2 YYNGEE. The CDR3 loop is CASSDRLAGGVSGANVLTF. In DNA form, the CDR3 reads TGTGCCAGCAGCGACCGACTAGCGGGGGGGGTTTCTGGGGCCAACGTCCTGACTTTC.